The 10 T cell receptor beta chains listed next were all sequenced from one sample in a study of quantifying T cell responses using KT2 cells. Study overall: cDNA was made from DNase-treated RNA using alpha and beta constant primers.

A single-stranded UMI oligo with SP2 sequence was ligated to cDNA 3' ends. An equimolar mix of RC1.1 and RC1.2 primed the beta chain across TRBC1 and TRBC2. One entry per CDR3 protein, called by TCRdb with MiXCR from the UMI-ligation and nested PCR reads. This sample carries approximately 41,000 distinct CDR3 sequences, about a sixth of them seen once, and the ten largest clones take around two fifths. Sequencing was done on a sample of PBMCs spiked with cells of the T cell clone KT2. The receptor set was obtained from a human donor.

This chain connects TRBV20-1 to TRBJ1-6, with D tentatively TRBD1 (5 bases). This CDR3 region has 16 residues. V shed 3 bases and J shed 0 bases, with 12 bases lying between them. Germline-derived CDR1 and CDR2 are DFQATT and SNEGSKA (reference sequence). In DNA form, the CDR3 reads TGCAGTGCTAGTGACGCAGGGAGCTCCTATAATTCACCCCTCCACTTT. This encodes CSASDAGSSYNSPLHF.

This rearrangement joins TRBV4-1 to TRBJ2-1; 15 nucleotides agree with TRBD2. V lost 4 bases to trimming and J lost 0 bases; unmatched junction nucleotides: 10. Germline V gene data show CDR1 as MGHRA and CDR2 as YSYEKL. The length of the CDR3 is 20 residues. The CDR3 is CASSRSTGTSGGTSYNEQFF. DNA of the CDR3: TGCGCCAGCAGCCGAAGTACCGGGACTAGCGGGGGGACCTCCTACAATGAGCAGTTCTTC.

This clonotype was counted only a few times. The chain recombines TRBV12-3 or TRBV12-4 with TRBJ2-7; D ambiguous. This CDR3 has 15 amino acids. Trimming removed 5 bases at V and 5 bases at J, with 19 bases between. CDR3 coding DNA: TGTGCCAGCAGTAGACAACACCGCTGGGCTGACGAGCAGTACTTC. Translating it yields CASSRQHRWADEQYF.

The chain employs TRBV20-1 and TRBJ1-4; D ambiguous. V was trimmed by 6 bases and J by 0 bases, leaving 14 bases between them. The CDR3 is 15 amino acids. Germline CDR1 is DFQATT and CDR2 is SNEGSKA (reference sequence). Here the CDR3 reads CSAPGQSATNEKLFF. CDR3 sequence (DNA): TGCAGTGCCCCGGGCCAAAGTGCAACTAATGAAAAACTGTTTTTT.

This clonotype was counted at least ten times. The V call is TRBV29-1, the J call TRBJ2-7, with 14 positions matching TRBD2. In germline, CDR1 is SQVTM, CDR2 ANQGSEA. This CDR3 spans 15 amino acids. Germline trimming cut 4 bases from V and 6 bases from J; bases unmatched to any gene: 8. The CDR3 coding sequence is TGCAGCGTTGCCGTGACTAGCGGGAGGGTCTCCGAGCAGTACTTC. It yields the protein CSVAVTSGRVSEQYF.

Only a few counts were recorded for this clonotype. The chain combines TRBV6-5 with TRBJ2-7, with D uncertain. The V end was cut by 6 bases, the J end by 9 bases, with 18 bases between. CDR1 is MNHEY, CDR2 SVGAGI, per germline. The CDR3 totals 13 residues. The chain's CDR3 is CASSPLATYVQYF. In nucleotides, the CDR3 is TGTGCCAGCAGCCCACTCGCTACGTATGTGCAGTACTTC.

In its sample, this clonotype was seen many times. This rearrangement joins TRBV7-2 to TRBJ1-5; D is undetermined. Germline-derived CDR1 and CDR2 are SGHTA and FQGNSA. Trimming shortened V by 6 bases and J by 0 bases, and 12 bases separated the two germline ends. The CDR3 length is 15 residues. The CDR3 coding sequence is TGTGCCAGCAGTCTAATAGATTATAGCAATCAGCCCCAGCATTTT. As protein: CASSLIDYSNQPQHF.

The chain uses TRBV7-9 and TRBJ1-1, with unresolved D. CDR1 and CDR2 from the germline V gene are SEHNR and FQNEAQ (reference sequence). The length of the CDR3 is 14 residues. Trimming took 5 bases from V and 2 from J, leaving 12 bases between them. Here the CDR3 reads CASSSQAGNTEAFF. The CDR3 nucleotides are TGTGCCAGCAGCAGTCAGGCCGGAAACACTGAAGCTTTCTTT.

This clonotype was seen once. The CDR3 region has the DNA TGTGCCACCAGTGTTTATCGCCTAGCGGGAGAGACAGATACGCAGTATTTT. Amino acids: CATSVYRLAGETDTQYF. This chain links TRBV24-1 with TRBJ2-3, with 10 bases identical to TRBD2. Trimming cost V 5 bases and J 3 bases; bases outside gene matches: 10. Germline-derived CDR1 and CDR2 are KGHDR and SFDVKD. This CDR3 has 17 residues.

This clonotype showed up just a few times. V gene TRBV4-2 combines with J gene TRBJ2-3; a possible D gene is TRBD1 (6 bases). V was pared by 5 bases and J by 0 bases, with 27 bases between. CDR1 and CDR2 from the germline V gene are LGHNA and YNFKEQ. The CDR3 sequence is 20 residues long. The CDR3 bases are TGTGCCAGCAGCAAAAAGGGCACGGACAGCGGAGAAGGTAGCACAGATACGCAGTATTTT. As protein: CASSKKGTDSGEGSTDTQYF.